This is a list of T cell receptor beta chains from one sample in a study of T-cell memory formation after mild COVID-19. TCRdb called the 5' RACE reads again in MiXCR, with one record for every CDR3 protein. The table shows 400,000 or so distinct CDR3 sequences, with about 19% occurring only once. Source material: PBMCs or a T cell subset sorted from them (not recorded which). The source is an adult woman who had mild COVID-19 (a few samples of this study predate the infection). Cell type and time point are not known. Each CDR3 is given with its conserved first and last residue. A D gene is named only where the DNA matches it firmly. Expanded clones get a size class; other rows say once, few or many, or leave the size out.

size	D	V	J	length	CDR3	DNA
-	TRBD1	TRBV2	TRBJ2-7	14	CATARDRVSYEQYF	TGTGCCACAGCACGGGACAGGGTATCCTACGAGCAGTACTTC
few	-	TRBV20-1	TRBJ1-2	15	CSARDRQLIGYGYTF	TGCAGTGCTAGAGACCGGCAGCTCATTGGCTATGGCTACACCTTC
-	TRBD2	TRBV6-6	TRBJ2-7	18	CASSLLGSQVGGRHEQYF	TGTGCCAGCAGCTTACTGGGTAGTCAAGTGGGAGGGCGCCACGAGCAGTACTTC
-	-	TRBV24-1	TRBJ2-1	15	CATSGRGTADNEQFF	TGTGCCACCAGTGGGAGGGGGACGGCCGACAATGAGCAGTTCTTC
few	-	TRBV20-1	TRBJ1-2	13	CSAMLEGPYGYTF	TGCAGTGCTATGCTTGAGGGGCCCTATGGCTACACCTTC
-	TRBD1	TRBV19	TRBJ1-1	15	CASSPGQGTFMGAFF	TGTGCCAGTAGCCCTGGACAGGGGACTTTTATGGGAGCTTTCTTT
-	TRBD2	TRBV7-9	TRBJ2-7	14	CASSSRTSGYEQYF	TGTGCCAGCAGCTCCCGGACTAGCGGATACGAGCAGTACTTC
few	-	TRBV7-9	TRBJ2-7	13	CASSARTPYEQYF	TGTGCCAGCAGCGCCCGGACACCCTACGAGCAGTACTTC
many	TRBD2	TRBV12-3/TRBV12-4	TRBJ2-5	14	CASSSTSGRETQYF	TGTGCCAGCAGTTCCACTAGCGGGAGGGAGACCCAGTACTTC
-	-	TRBV12-3/TRBV12-4	TRBJ1-2	12	CASAGANYGYTF	TGTGCCAGCGCGGGGGCTAACTATGGCTACACCTTC
few	-	TRBV12-3/TRBV12-4	TRBJ1-5	12	CARQDGNQPQHF	TGTGCCAGACAGGACGGCAATCAGCCCCAGCATTTT
few	TRBD2	TRBV7-6	TRBJ2-7	16	CASSSISGRALYEQYF	TGTGCCAGCAGCTCCATTAGCGGGAGGGCCCTCTACGAGCAGTACTTC
-	-	TRBV7-3	TRBJ2-3	15	CASSFTSLGTDTQYF	TGTGCCAGCAGCTTCACTAGCTTGGGAACAGATACGCAGTATTTT
-	TRBD2	TRBV27	TRBJ2-7	14	CASREAGGPREQYF	TGTGCCAGCAGGGAGGCGGGAGGGCCGCGCGAGCAGTACTTC
-	-	TRBV7-9	TRBJ1-5	15	CASSLVGVGDQPQHF	TGTGCCAGCAGCTTAGTTGGGGTTGGCGATCAGCCCCAGCATTTT
few	-	TRBV4-3	TRBJ2-3	15	CASSQRFQSTDTQYF	TGCGCCAGCAGCCAGAGGTTCCAGTCCACAGATACGCAGTATTTT
few	-	TRBV20-1	TRBJ2-3	14	CSGTRGGVTDTQYF	TGCAGTGGCACGAGGGGGGGGGTCACCGATACGCAGTATTTT
-	-	TRBV14	TRBJ1-3	17	CASSQATVAWAGNTIYF	TGTGCCAGCAGCCAAGCAACGGTGGCCTGGGCCGGAAACACCATATATTTT
-	TRBD2	TRBV7-6	TRBJ2-5	14	CASSPRASGETQYF	TGTGCCAGCAGCCCGAGGGCTAGCGGCGAGACCCAGTACTTC
-	TRBD1	TRBV28	TRBJ1-4	14	CASSYRQGTEKLFF	TGTGCCAGCAGTTATAGACAGGGTACTGAAAAACTGTTTTTT
few	-	TRBV11-2	TRBJ2-1	15	CASAPTVLSYNEQFF	TGTGCCAGCGCCCCCACAGTCCTCTCCTACAATGAGCAGTTCTTC
few	-	TRBV5-5	TRBJ1-1	13	CASSLGQFLEAFF	TGTGCCAGCAGCTTGGGACAGTTTCTTGAAGCTTTCTTT
-	-	TRBV5-8	TRBJ1-1	13	CASSQLDSEKRLF	TGTGCCAGCAGCCAACTAGACAGCGAAAAGCGTCTCTTT
-	-	TRBV4-3	TRBJ1-5	18	CASSPWGPGGSSNQPQHF	TGCGCCAGCAGCCCGTGGGGCCCGGGAGGGTCGAGCAATCAGCCCCAGCATTTT
-	-	TRBV21-1	TRBJ2-5	15	CASSPPGRRIITQYF	TGTGCCAGCAGCCCCCCCGGTCGGAGGATTATTACCCAGTACTTC